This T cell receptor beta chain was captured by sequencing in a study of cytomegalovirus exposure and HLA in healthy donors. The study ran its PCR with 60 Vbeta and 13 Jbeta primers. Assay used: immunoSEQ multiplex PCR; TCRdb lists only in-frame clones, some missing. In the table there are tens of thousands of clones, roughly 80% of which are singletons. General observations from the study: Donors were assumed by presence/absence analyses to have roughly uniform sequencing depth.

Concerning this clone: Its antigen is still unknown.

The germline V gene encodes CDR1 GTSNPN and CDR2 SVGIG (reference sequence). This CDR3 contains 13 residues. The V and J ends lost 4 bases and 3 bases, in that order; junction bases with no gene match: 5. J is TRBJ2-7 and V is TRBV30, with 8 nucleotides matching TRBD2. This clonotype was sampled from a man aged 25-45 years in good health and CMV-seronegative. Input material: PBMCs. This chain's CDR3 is CAWKGGGYYEQYF. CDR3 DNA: TGTGCCTGGAAGGGCGGGGGGTACTACGAGCAGTACTTC.